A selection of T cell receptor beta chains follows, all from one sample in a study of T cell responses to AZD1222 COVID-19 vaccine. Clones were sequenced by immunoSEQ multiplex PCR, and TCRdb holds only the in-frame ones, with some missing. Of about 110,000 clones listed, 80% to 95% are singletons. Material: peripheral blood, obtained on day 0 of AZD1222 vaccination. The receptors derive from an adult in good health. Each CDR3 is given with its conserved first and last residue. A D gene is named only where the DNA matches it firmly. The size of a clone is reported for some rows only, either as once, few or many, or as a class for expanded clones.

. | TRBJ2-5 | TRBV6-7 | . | TGTGCCAGCAGTTACTTGGAGACCCAGTACTTC | CASSYLETQYF
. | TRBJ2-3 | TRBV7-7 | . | TGTGCCAGCAGCTTGGGGGGTTTGGATACGCAGTATTTT | CASSLGGLDTQYF
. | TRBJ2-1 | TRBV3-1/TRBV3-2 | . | TGTGCCAGCAGCCACTTAAAGGGGAATGAGCAGTTCTTC | CASSHLKGNEQFF
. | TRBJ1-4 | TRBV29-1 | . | TGCAGCGTTGAAGGCGGCGGGAAACTGTTTTTT | CSVEGGGKLFF
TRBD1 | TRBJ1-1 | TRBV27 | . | TGTGCCAGCAGTCGGGTCGGGACAGCGAACACTGAAGCTTTCTTT | CASSRVGTANTEAFF
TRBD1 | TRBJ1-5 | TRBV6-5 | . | TGTGCCAGCAGTACCTATGACAGGGGCGAACAGCCCCAGCATTTT | CASSTYDRGEQPQHF
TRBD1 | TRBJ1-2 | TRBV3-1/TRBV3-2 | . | TGTGCCAGCAGCCCCCGGGGGAACAGGGGGCTACATGGCTACACCTTC | CASSPRGNRGLHGYTF
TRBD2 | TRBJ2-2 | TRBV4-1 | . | TGCGCCAGCAGCCGGAAAGGACTAGCGGGGACCGGGGAGCTGTTTTTT | CASSRKGLAGTGELFF
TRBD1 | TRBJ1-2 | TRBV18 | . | TGTGCCAGCTTGGTTTCCGGGACAGCCAGCTACACCTTC | CASLVSGTASYTF
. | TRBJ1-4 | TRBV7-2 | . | TGTGCCAGCAGCCCGCGGGGGACCTCAACTAATGAAAAACTGTTTTTT | CASSPRGTSTNEKLFF
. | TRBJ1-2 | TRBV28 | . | TGTGCCAGCAGCAATGATCGGTATGGCTACACCTTC | CASSNDRYGYTF
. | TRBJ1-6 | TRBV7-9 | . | TGTGCCAGCAGGGGTGACCCTGCTGTGGCCCTCCACTTT | CASRGDPAVALHF
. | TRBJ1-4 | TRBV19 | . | TGTGCCAGCTCGGACTCTTCGGCAGCAACTAATGAAAAACTGTTTTTT | CASSDSSAATNEKLFF
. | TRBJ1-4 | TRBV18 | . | TGTGCCAGCTCACGGGCCGTAGGAGAAAAACTGTTTTTT | CASSRAVGEKLFF
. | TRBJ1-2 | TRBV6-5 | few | TGTGCCAGCACCCGACGGCCGACACACACCTATGGCTACACCTTC | CASTRRPTHTYGYTF
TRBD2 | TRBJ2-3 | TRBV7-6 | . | TGTGCCACAACTAGCGGGGTCACAGATACGCAGTATTTT | CATTSGVTDTQYF